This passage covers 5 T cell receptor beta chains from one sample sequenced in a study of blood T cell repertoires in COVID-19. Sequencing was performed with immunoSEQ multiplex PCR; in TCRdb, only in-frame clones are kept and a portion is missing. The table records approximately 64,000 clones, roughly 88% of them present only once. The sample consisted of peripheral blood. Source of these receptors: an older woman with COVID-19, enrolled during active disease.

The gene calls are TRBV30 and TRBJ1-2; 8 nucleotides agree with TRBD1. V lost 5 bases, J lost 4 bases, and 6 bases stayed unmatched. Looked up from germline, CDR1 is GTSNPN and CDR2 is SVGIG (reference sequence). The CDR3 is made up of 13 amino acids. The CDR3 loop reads CAWVGGTGYGYTF. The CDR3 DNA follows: TGTGCCTGGGTCGGGGGGACAGGCTATGGCTACACCTTC.

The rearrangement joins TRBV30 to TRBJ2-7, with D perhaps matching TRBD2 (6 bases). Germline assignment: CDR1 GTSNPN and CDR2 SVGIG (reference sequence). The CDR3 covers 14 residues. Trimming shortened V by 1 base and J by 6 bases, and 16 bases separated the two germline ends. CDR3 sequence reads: CAWSDGGSLSEQYF. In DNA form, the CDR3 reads TGTGCCTGGAGTGACGGGGGATCCCTGTCCGAGCAGTACTTC.

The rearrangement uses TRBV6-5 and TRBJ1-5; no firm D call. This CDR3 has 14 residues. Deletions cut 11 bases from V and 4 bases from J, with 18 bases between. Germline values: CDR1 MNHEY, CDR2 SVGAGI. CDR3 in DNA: TGTGCCGCCTCATCTGCCTCGGGGAATCAGCCCCAGCATTTT. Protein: CAASSASGNQPQHF.

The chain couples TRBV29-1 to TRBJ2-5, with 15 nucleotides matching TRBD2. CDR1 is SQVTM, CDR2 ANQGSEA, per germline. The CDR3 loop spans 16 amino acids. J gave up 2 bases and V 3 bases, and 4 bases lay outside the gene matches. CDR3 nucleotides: TGCAGCGTTGAGGGACTAGCGGGAGGCCTACAAGAGACCCAGTACTTC. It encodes CSVEGLAGGLQETQYF.

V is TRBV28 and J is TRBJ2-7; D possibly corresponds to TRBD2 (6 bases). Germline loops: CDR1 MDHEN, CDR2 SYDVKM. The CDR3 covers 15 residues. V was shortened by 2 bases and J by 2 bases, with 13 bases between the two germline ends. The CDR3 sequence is CASSLNLAQTYEQYF. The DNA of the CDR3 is TGTGCCAGCAGTTTAAACCTAGCGCAAACCTACGAGCAGTACTTC.